Listed below are T cell receptor beta chains from one sample, sequenced in a study of regulatory T cells in long-lasting Graves disease. TCRdb redid the calling of the multiplex PCR reads with MiXCR, one entry per CDR3 protein. The sample comprises about 540,000 distinct CDR3 sequences, roughly 14% of which are singletons, and roughly a tenth rests with the top ten. The sample also formed part of further work on T cells in Graves' hyperthyroidism and ophthalmopathy.

This specimen consisted of peripheral blood mononuclear cells (PBMCs), obtained at new diagnosis, from a patient treated with antithyroid drugs. All receptors come from a man younger than 45 with Graves disease. CDR3s include the opening cysteine and the closing phenylalanine or tryptophan. The D gene is left open where the match is weak. A row's size may be missing; if present it is once, few, many or a size class.

D gene: NA
J gene: TRBJ1-5
V gene: TRBV7-8
clone size: many
CDR3 protein: CASSYRASYQPQHF
CDR3 DNA: TGTGCCAGCAGCTACAGGGCCTCCTATCAGCCCCAGCATTTT

D gene: TRBD2
J gene: TRBJ2-5
V gene: TRBV2
clone size: many
CDR3 protein: CASSGLAEPSWETQYF
CDR3 DNA: TGTGCCAGCAGTGGACTAGCGGAGCCGTCGTGGGAGACCCAGTACTTC

D gene: NA
J gene: TRBJ2-7
V gene: TRBV29-1
clone size: many
CDR3 protein: CSVEFGTGSYEQYF
CDR3 DNA: TGCAGCGTTGAATTCGGGACGGGTTCCTACGAGCAGTACTTC

D gene: NA
J gene: TRBJ1-6
V gene: TRBV28
clone size: many
CDR3 protein: CASTTVVDSSYNSPLHF
CDR3 DNA: TGTGCCAGCACTACAGTCGTTGACAGCTCCTATAATTCACCCCTCCACTTT

D gene: TRBD2
J gene: TRBJ2-3
V gene: TRBV20-1
clone size: NA
CDR3 protein: CSAPGTSGRSDTQYF
CDR3 DNA: TGCAGTGCCCCCGGGACTAGCGGGAGATCAGATACGCAGTATTTT

D gene: NA
J gene: TRBJ2-2
V gene: TRBV6-1
clone size: many
CDR3 protein: CASSPPGVRELFF
CDR3 DNA: TGTGCCAGCAGTCCTCCAGGGGTCCGGGAGCTGTTTTTT

D gene: TRBD2
J gene: TRBJ2-7
V gene: TRBV3-1
clone size: many
CDR3 protein: CASGGAYEQYF
CDR3 DNA: TGTGCCAGCGGGGGGGCCTACGAGCAGTACTTC

D gene: NA
J gene: TRBJ1-5
V gene: TRBV20-1
clone size: many
CDR3 protein: CSARDESNQPQHF
CDR3 DNA: TGCAGTGCTAGAGATGAAAGCAATCAGCCCCAGCATTTT

D gene: NA
J gene: TRBJ2-3
V gene: TRBV7-2
clone size: many
CDR3 protein: CASSPGPAGAGDTQYF
CDR3 DNA: TGTGCCAGCAGCCCTGGACCGGCGGGCGCCGGGGATACGCAGTATTTT

D gene: NA
J gene: TRBJ1-2
V gene: TRBV19
clone size: many
CDR3 protein: CASSIVPPNYGYTF
CDR3 DNA: TGTGCCAGTAGTATAGTCCCACCGAACTATGGCTACACCTTC

D gene: TRBD1
J gene: TRBJ2-7
V gene: TRBV2
clone size: NA
CDR3 protein: CASTPDQRDRGLKDSYEQYF
CDR3 DNA: TGTGCCAGCACTCCCGACCAGCGGGACAGGGGGCTTAAGGACTCCTACGAGCAGTACTTC

D gene: TRBD2
J gene: TRBJ2-3
V gene: TRBV12-3/TRBV12-4
clone size: NA
CDR3 protein: CASSSTSFDPTDTQYF
CDR3 DNA: TGTGCCAGCAGTTCGACTAGCTTTGACCCCACAGATACGCAGTATTTT

D gene: NA
J gene: TRBJ2-3
V gene: TRBV27
clone size: many
CDR3 protein: CASSLGDTDTQYF
CDR3 DNA: TGTGCCAGCAGTTTGGGAGACACAGATACGCAGTATTTT

D gene: NA
J gene: TRBJ2-7
V gene: TRBV13
clone size: many
CDR3 protein: CASSPGTPSYEQYF
CDR3 DNA: TGTGCCAGCAGCCCCGGGACTCCTTCCTACGAGCAGTACTTC

D gene: NA
J gene: TRBJ2-5
V gene: TRBV5-1
clone size: few
CDR3 protein: CASSLGGDLRETQYF
CDR3 DNA: TGCGCCAGCAGCTTGGGAGGGGACCTAAGGGAGACCCAGTACTTC

D gene: NA
J gene: TRBJ2-3
V gene: TRBV6-2/TRBV6-3
clone size: many
CDR3 protein: CASSYFPGSFDTQYF
CDR3 DNA: TGTGCCAGCAGTTATTTCCCCGGGAGTTTCGATACGCAGTATTTT

D gene: NA
J gene: TRBJ2-6
V gene: TRBV12-5
clone size: NA
CDR3 protein: CASGLGERSGANVLTF
CDR3 DNA: TGTGCTAGTGGTTTGGGGGAGAGATCAGGGGCCAACGTCCTGACTTTC

D gene: NA
J gene: TRBJ2-7
V gene: TRBV13
clone size: NA
CDR3 protein: CASSRAQGMSYEQYF
CDR3 DNA: TGTGCCAGCAGCCGGGCACAGGGTATGTCCTACGAGCAGTACTTC

D gene: TRBD1
J gene: TRBJ2-2
V gene: TRBV12-3/TRBV12-4
clone size: many
CDR3 protein: CASSPWTGKTGELFF
CDR3 DNA: TGTGCCAGCAGCCCCTGGACAGGGAAAACCGGGGAGCTGTTTTTT

D gene: NA
J gene: TRBJ2-1
V gene: TRBV5-6
clone size: NA
CDR3 protein: CASSLATIVMTYNEQFF
CDR3 DNA: TGTGCCAGCAGCTTGGCCACAATAGTTATGACCTACAATGAGCAGTTCTTC

D gene: NA
J gene: TRBJ2-3
V gene: TRBV10-1
clone size: many
CDR3 protein: CASSYTGTPTGADTQYF
CDR3 DNA: TGCGCCAGCAGCTATACCGGTACACCAACCGGCGCAGATACGCAGTATTTT

D gene: TRBD1
J gene: TRBJ2-7
V gene: TRBV24-1
clone size: many
CDR3 protein: CATSDRTGAGSYEQYF
CDR3 DNA: TGTGCCACCAGTGACCGCACAGGGGCAGGCTCCTACGAGCAGTACTTC

D gene: NA
J gene: TRBJ2-3
V gene: TRBV18
clone size: many
CDR3 protein: CASSPPSRSQDTQYF
CDR3 DNA: TGTGCCAGCTCACCACCGAGTCGGTCCCAAGATACGCAGTATTTT

D gene: NA
J gene: TRBJ1-1
V gene: TRBV7-2
clone size: many
CDR3 protein: CASRLAANTEAFF
CDR3 DNA: TGTGCCAGCAGACTAGCCGCGAACACTGAAGCTTTCTTT

D gene: TRBD2
J gene: TRBJ2-2
V gene: TRBV11-2
clone size: many
CDR3 protein: CASSSFPRDYLNTGELFF
CDR3 DNA: TGTGCCAGCAGCTCATTCCCCAGGGACTACTTGAACACCGGGGAGCTGTTTTTT

D gene: NA
J gene: TRBJ1-2
V gene: TRBV6-5
clone size: few
CDR3 protein: CASSYLRREQTGYTF
CDR3 DNA: TGTGCCAGCAGTTACCTCCGACGGGAGCAGACTGGCTACACCTTC

D gene: NA
J gene: TRBJ2-5
V gene: TRBV29-1
clone size: NA
CDR3 protein: CSVQPGETQYF
CDR3 DNA: TGCAGCGTCCAACCGGGGGAGACCCAGTACTTC

D gene: TRBD1
J gene: TRBJ1-2
V gene: TRBV12-3/TRBV12-4
clone size: many
CDR3 protein: CASSNRGDYGYTF
CDR3 DNA: TGTGCCAGCAGTAACAGGGGGGACTATGGCTACACCTTC

D gene: NA
J gene: TRBJ2-5
V gene: TRBV11-2
clone size: many
CDR3 protein: CASSLDHRETQYF
CDR3 DNA: TGTGCCAGCAGCTTAGATCACAGAGAGACCCAGTACTTC

D gene: NA
J gene: TRBJ2-1
V gene: TRBV27
clone size: many
CDR3 protein: CASSLRGGANEQFF
CDR3 DNA: TGTGCCAGCAGTTTACGTGGGGGGGCCAATGAGCAGTTCTTC

D gene: NA
J gene: TRBJ2-4
V gene: TRBV7-2
clone size: many
CDR3 protein: CASSPGLAKNIQYF
CDR3 DNA: TGTGCCAGCAGCCCCGGGCTTGCCAAAAACATTCAGTACTTC

D gene: NA
J gene: TRBJ2-7
V gene: TRBV5-1
clone size: many
CDR3 protein: CASRDLQSSYEQYF
CDR3 DNA: TGCGCCAGCAGGGACCTTCAAAGCTCCTACGAGCAGTACTTC

D gene: TRBD2
J gene: TRBJ2-1
V gene: TRBV20-1
clone size: NA
CDR3 protein: CSARDRGGPYNEQFF
CDR3 DNA: TGCAGTGCTAGAGATCGGGGGGGACCGTACAATGAGCAGTTCTTC

D gene: TRBD1
J gene: TRBJ1-6
V gene: TRBV6-2/TRBV6-3
clone size: NA
CDR3 protein: CASSEPGQVNSPLHF
CDR3 DNA: TGTGCCAGCAGTGAACCGGGACAGGTGAATTCACCCCTCCACTTT

D gene: NA
J gene: TRBJ2-1
V gene: TRBV2
clone size: many
CDR3 protein: CASSESGSSYNEQFF
CDR3 DNA: TGTGCCAGCAGTGAAAGTGGGAGCTCCTACAATGAGCAGTTCTTC

D gene: NA
J gene: TRBJ1-2
V gene: TRBV5-1
clone size: many
CDR3 protein: CASSPWDHGYTF
CDR3 DNA: TGCGCCAGCAGCCCCTGGGACCATGGCTACACCTTC

D gene: NA
J gene: TRBJ1-5
V gene: TRBV6-1
clone size: many
CDR3 protein: CASSPSPWQPQHF
CDR3 DNA: TGTGCCAGCAGTCCCTCCCCGTGGCAGCCCCAGCATTTT

D gene: NA
J gene: TRBJ1-1
V gene: TRBV25-1
clone size: NA
CDR3 protein: CASSVTSNTEAFF
CDR3 DNA: TGTGCCAGCAGTGTGACCTCGAACACTGAAGCTTTCTTT

D gene: NA
J gene: TRBJ2-2
V gene: TRBV20-1
clone size: many
CDR3 protein: CSARGAAANTGELFF
CDR3 DNA: TGCAGTGCTAGAGGAGCCGCAGCGAACACCGGGGAGCTGTTTTTT

D gene: NA
J gene: TRBJ1-1
V gene: TRBV29-1
clone size: many
CDR3 protein: CSVEPEGVGTEAFF
CDR3 DNA: TGCAGCGTTGAGCCAGAGGGGGTTGGGACTGAAGCTTTCTTT

D gene: NA
J gene: TRBJ2-5
V gene: TRBV12-3/TRBV12-4
clone size: many
CDR3 protein: CASSPRDKETQYF
CDR3 DNA: TGTGCCAGCAGCCCTAGGGACAAAGAGACCCAGTACTTC

D gene: TRBD1
J gene: TRBJ1-5
V gene: TRBV15
clone size: NA
CDR3 protein: CATSKDLRDSYQPQHF
CDR3 DNA: TGTGCCACCAGCAAGGACCTCCGGGACAGCTATCAGCCCCAGCATTTT

D gene: TRBD1
J gene: TRBJ2-5
V gene: TRBV3-1
clone size: NA
CDR3 protein: CASSQVQGTAKETQYF
CDR3 DNA: TGTGCCAGCAGCCAAGTTCAAGGGACAGCTAAAGAGACCCAGTACTTC

D gene: NA
J gene: TRBJ2-4
V gene: TRBV13
clone size: many
CDR3 protein: CASSSRGRENIQYF
CDR3 DNA: TGTGCCAGCAGCTCCCGGGGCAGGGAAAACATTCAGTACTTC

D gene: NA
J gene: TRBJ2-7
V gene: TRBV6-5
clone size: many
CDR3 protein: CASSYGGWWESEQYF
CDR3 DNA: TGTGCCAGCAGTTACGGGGGGTGGTGGGAGTCCGAGCAGTACTTC

D gene: TRBD2
J gene: TRBJ2-3
V gene: TRBV7-9
clone size: many
CDR3 protein: CASSLVAGVADTQYF
CDR3 DNA: TGTGCCAGCAGCTTAGTAGCGGGAGTCGCAGATACGCAGTATTTT

D gene: TRBD2
J gene: TRBJ2-7
V gene: TRBV3-1
clone size: many
CDR3 protein: CASSQGGRSWEQYF
CDR3 DNA: TGTGCCAGCAGCCAGGGAGGGAGGAGCTGGGAGCAGTACTTC

D gene: NA
J gene: TRBJ2-1
V gene: TRBV15
clone size: NA
CDR3 protein: CATSTSTGTYNEQFF
CDR3 DNA: TGTGCCACCAGCACTTCAACAGGGACCTACAATGAGCAGTTCTTC

D gene: NA
J gene: TRBJ2-5
V gene: TRBV5-1
clone size: few
CDR3 protein: CASSLGEVAYNEQYF
CDR3 DNA: TGCGCCAGCAGCTTGGGGGAGGTAGCCTACAATGAGCAGTACTTC

D gene: NA
J gene: TRBJ2-7
V gene: TRBV7-2
clone size: many
CDR3 protein: CASSLRGASFYEQYF
CDR3 DNA: TGTGCCAGCAGCTTAAGGGGGGCGTCATTCTACGAGCAGTACTTC